The clone carrying this T cell receptor (beta chain) was seen a handful of times. A single record per CDR3 protein comes from TCRdb applying MiXCR to the PCR reads. The table includes 100,000 or so distinct CDR3 sequences, 36% detected once. This sample stems from a study of molecular identifiers for immune sequencing clone quantification. The authors gated naive CD8 T cells as CD8+CD4-CCR7+CD45RA+ for sorting. The sequenced sample was naive CD8+ T cells from blood, with Jurkat cell RNA spiked in. The subset was: FACS-sorted CD8+CD4-CCR7+CD45RA+ naive T cells. The clonotype was recovered from a human donor in good health. Some libraries in this study had Jurkat cell RNA spiked in.

DNA of the CDR3: TGCGCCAGCAGCCAAGTCGGAGGGGCAGATACGCAGTATTTT. Protein sequence: CASSQVGGADTQYF. The chain links TRBV4-3 to TRBJ2-3, with D perhaps TRBD2 (6 bases). CDR1 is LGHNA and CDR2 is YSLEER in the germline V gene. V dropped 1 base and J dropped 4 bases, with 9 bases sitting between them. The CDR3 is 14 residues long.